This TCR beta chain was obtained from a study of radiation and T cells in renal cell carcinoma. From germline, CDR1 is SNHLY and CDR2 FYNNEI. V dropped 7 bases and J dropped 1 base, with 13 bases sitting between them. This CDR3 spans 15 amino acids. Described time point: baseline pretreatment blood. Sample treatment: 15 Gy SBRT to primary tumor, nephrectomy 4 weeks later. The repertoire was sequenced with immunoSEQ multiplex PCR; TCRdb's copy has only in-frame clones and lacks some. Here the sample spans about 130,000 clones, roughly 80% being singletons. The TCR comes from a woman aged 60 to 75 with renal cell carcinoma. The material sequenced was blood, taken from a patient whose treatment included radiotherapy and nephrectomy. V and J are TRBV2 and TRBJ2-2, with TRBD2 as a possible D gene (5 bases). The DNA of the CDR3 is TGTGCCAGCAATAGGAGGACTGTGAACACCGGGGAGCTGTTTTTT. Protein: CASNRRTVNTGELFF.